This T cell receptor beta chain was captured in a study of blood T cell repertoires in COVID-19. Study as a whole: Italy, Spain and the United States were the sources of the convalescent and acute COVID-19 samples.

Individuals aged roughly 18 to 95 years were recruited from fewer than 30 US areas. Participants reported their clinical history, and cohort assignment relied on those reports. Participants in the exposed group had met a COVID-19 case in the 2 weeks before joining the study. This clone was seen only once. The repertoire was sequenced with immunoSEQ multiplex PCR; TCRdb's copy has only in-frame clones and lacks some. This sample has roughly 380,000 clones, with almost 90% found just once. Sequenced sample: PBMCs or T cells enriched from blood (not recorded which). This TCR derives from a woman under 40 who had been exposed to COVID-19.

The CDR3 loop is CASSLDSNQPQHF. As DNA, the CDR3 is TGTGCCAGCTCACTAGATAGCAATCAGCCCCAGCATTTT. The chain employs TRBV18 and TRBJ1-5, with unresolved D. The germline CDR1 and CDR2 sequences are KGHSH and LQKENI. Trimming took 4 bases from V and 0 from J, leaving 4 bases between them. The CDR3 is 13 residues long.